These T cell receptor beta chains were read from a single sample in a study of blood T cell repertoires in COVID-19. The assay was immunoSEQ multiplex PCR, and TCRdb's table has in-frame clones only and misses some. The data contain about 190,000 clones, approximately 86% of them singletons. The sequencing sample was made of peripheral blood. Receptors originate from a woman aged 30 to 39 with active or convalescent COVID-19. The CDR3 runs from the conserved cysteine through the conserved F or W. Each record gives: D gene, V gene, clone size, J gene, CDR3 DNA, CDR3 protein. The D gene is left open where the match is weak. For some rows the clone size is stated as once, few or many, or as a class when expanded; others skip it.

TRBD1,TRBV3-1/TRBV3-2,NA,TRBJ1-6,TGTGCCAGCAGCCCTCCGGGACAGCCAGCAGAGAATTCACCCCTCCACTTT,CASSPPGQPAENSPLHF
TRBD1,TRBV27,NA,TRBJ1-6,TGTGCCAGCAGTTCGAACAGGGGTAATTCACCCCTCCACTTT,CASSSNRGNSPLHF
TRBD1,TRBV11-1,NA,TRBJ2-1,TGTGCCAGCAGCTTGGACAGGGACTACAATGAGCAGTTCTTC,CASSLDRDYNEQFF
TRBD2,TRBV24-1,once,TRBJ2-1,TGTGCCACCAGTGATCTCACCGGGACTAGCCCCAATGAGCAGTTCTTC,CATSDLTGTSPNEQFF
NA,TRBV11-2,NA,TRBJ1-6,TGTGCCAGCAGCTTCAGGGTGAATTCACCCCTCCACTTT,CASSFRVNSPLHF
NA,TRBV7-9,NA,TRBJ2-7,TGTGCCAGCAGCCAACTATACGAGCAGTACTTC,CASSQLYEQYF
NA,TRBV6-1,NA,TRBJ2-5,TGTGCCAGCAGTGAGGGAGTTGAGGAGACCCAGTACTTC,CASSEGVEETQYF
TRBD1,TRBV30,few,TRBJ1-1,TGTGCCTGGAGCGCACCAGGGACAGCCAAGAACACTGAAGCTTTCTTT,CAWSAPGTAKNTEAFF
NA,TRBV5-8,NA,TRBJ1-1,TGTGCCAGCAGCTTAGACTGGGTGAACACTGAAGCTTTCTTT,CASSLDWVNTEAFF
NA,TRBV19,NA,TRBJ2-3,TGTGCCAGTAGTATCGGGACATCCGATACGCAGTATTTT,CASSIGTSDTQYF
NA,TRBV18,NA,TRBJ1-5,TGTGCCAGCTCACCACTACAGAGCAATCAGCCCCAGCATTTT,CASSPLQSNQPQHF
NA,TRBV7-9,once,TRBJ2-7,TGTGCCAGCAGCTCCTTGAGCTCCTACGAGCAGTACTTC,CASSSLSSYEQYF
TRBD1,TRBV5-1,once,TRBJ1-4,TGCGCCAGCAGCTTGGGGGACAGGGGTGGTGAAAAACTGTTTTTT,CASSLGDRGGEKLFF
NA,TRBV6-5,NA,TRBJ1-1,TGTGCCAGCAGTTGGACAGTCATGAACACTGAAGCTTTCTTT,CASSWTVMNTEAFF
NA,TRBV6-4,NA,TRBJ1-6,TGTGCCAGCAAAGAAGTGCCAGGGGCCAATTCACCCCTCCACTTT,CASKEVPGANSPLHF
NA,TRBV15,NA,TRBJ1-4,TGTGCCACCAGCAGAGATCATTGGCGCCGCCCCGGGGGACTGTTTTTT,CATSRDHWRRPGGLFF
TRBD2,TRBV20-1,NA,TRBJ2-1,TGCAGTGCTAGGCGGGGGGATGAGCAGTTCTTC,CSARRGDEQFF
NA,TRBV9,NA,TRBJ2-2,TGTGCCAGCAGCACCCTACCCGGGACCGGGGAGCTGTTTTTT,CASSTLPGTGELFF
TRBD1,TRBV5-1,NA,TRBJ1-5,TGCGCCAGCAGCTTAGTCACAGGGGATCAGCCCCAGCATTTT,CASSLVTGDQPQHF
NA,TRBV28,NA,TRBJ1-1,TGTGCCAGCAGTGTAGGAGGGAATCGAGGGTTTGAAGCTTTCTTT,CASSVGGNRGFEAFF
NA,TRBV18,NA,TRBJ1-5,TGTGCCAGCTCACCAAACGGGGGATTAGGTCAGCCCCAGCATTTT,CASSPNGGLGQPQHF
NA,TRBV28,few,TRBJ1-5,TGTGCCAGCAGTTTTATATCCCCTAACAATCAGCCCCAGCATTTT,CASSFISPNNQPQHF
TRBD2,TRBV2,few,TRBJ2-1,TGTGCCAGCAGTTATCTCACTAGCGGGAGAAACAATGAGCAGTTCTTC,CASSYLTSGRNNEQFF
NA,TRBV19,once,TRBJ1-5,TGTGCCAGTAGTATGTCGGGGGGCAATCAGCCCCAGCATTTT,CASSMSGGNQPQHF
NA,TRBV6-5,NA,TRBJ2-5,TGTGCCAGCAGTTACTCCGAGACAGGCGGACAAGAGACCCAGTACTTC,CASSYSETGGQETQYF
NA,TRBV5-8,NA,TRBJ1-4,TGTGCCAGCAGCCGTTGGCGGGGTAGTAATGAAAAACTGTTTTTT,CASSRWRGSNEKLFF
TRBD2,TRBV7-2,once,TRBJ2-2,TGTGCCAGCAGCTTAAGGCGGGGGGACTCCAGGGGGGAGCTGTTTTTT,CASSLRRGDSRGELFF
NA,TRBV5-1,NA,TRBJ2-7,TGCGCCAGCAGCTTGGGGACCTTTAGCGGAGGCTACGAGCAGTACTTC,CASSLGTFSGGYEQYF
TRBD1,TRBV11-2,NA,TRBJ2-5,TGTGCCAGCAGCACGGGACAGGGAAATCTGAAGACCCAGTACTTC,CASSTGQGNLKTQYF
NA,TRBV3-1/TRBV3-2,NA,TRBJ2-1,TGTGCCAGCAGCCAAGAAGTGGCAGGGCAGGGCGGTGAGCAGTTCTTC,CASSQEVAGQGGEQFF